The 32 T cell receptor beta chains below all came from one sample that was sequenced in a study of PD-L1 blockade in urothelial cancer. Time point noted: pretreatment peripheral blood. Assay: immunoSEQ multiplex PCR; the TCRdb copy retains only in-frame clones and omits some. The data contain approximately 67,000 clones, approximately 83% of them singletons. The sample in question was PBMCs, obtained around atezolizumab (anti-PD-L1) treatment. The receptors originated from a man aged 55 to 70 with urothelial cancer.

The chain carries TRBV19 and TRBJ1-1, with D uncertain. CDR3 size: 13 residues. The V end was cut by 3 bases, the J end by 8 bases, with 13 bases between. Looked up from germline, CDR1 is LNHDA and CDR2 is SQIVND (reference sequence). DNA for the CDR3: TGTGCCAGTAGTATGGCCGAGGAATTAGAAGCTTTCTTT. Translation gives CASSMAEELEAFF.

This chain uses TRBV7-3 with TRBJ2-3, with 10 bases fitting TRBD2. Germline-derived CDR1 and CDR2 are SGHTA and FQGTGA. The CDR3 spans 16 residues. With V trimmed by 2 bases and J by 7 bases, 9 bases remained unmatched. DNA of the CDR3: TGTGCCAGCAGCTTAGGCCCAGCGGGGGGGCCTTATACGCAGTATTTT. It is translated as CASSLGPAGGPYTQYF.

The V and J genes are TRBV5-1 and TRBJ2-5; 10 nucleotides agree with TRBD1. V was clipped by 0 bases and J by 5 bases; unmatched bases: 7. The CDR3 is 16 residues long. CDR1 and CDR2 from the germline V gene are SGHRS and YFSETQ. DNA of the CDR3: TGCGCCAGCAGCTTGGTCGCGACAGGGGGCCGGGAGACCCAGTACTTC. It is translated as CASSLVATGGRETQYF.

The chain couples TRBV6-5 to TRBJ1-4; 8 bases agree with TRBD1. The J segment lost 6 bases and the V segment lost 2 bases, leaving 5 bases of the junction unmatched. The CDR3 spans 15 residues. Germline CDR1 and CDR2: MNHEY and SVGAGI. DNA of the CDR3: TGTGCCAGCAGTTACGATTCAGGGGGCGATGAAAAACTGTTTTTT. Protein sequence: CASSYDSGGDEKLFF.

The rearrangement uses TRBV6-6 and TRBJ1-5; D unresolved. The germline V gene has CDR1 MNHNY and CDR2 SVGAGI (reference sequence). V gave up 2 bases and J gave up 7 bases, with 9 bases separating them. The CDR3 is made up of 13 amino acids. CDR3 loop: CASSYTPQQPQHF. As DNA, the CDR3 is TGTGCCAGCAGTTACACCCCCCAGCAGCCCCAGCATTTT.

The gene calls are TRBV12-5 and TRBJ2-7; 7 bases agree with TRBD1. The ends lost 7 bases at V and 6 bases at J; junction bases unmatched: 6. This CDR3 region has 12 residues. The V gene's germline CDR1 is LGHNT and CDR2 FRNRAP. CDR3 loop: CASETGSGEQYF. The CDR3 coding sequence is TGTGCTAGTGAGACAGGGTCGGGCGAGCAGTACTTC. Complete variable domain (other parts from reference TRBV12-5 and TRBJ2-7): DARVTQTPRHKVTEMGQEVTMRCQPILGHNTVFWYRQTMMQGLELLAYFRNRAPLDDSGMPKDRFSAEMPDATLATLKIQPSEPRDSAVYFCASETGSGEQYFGPGTRLTVT.

In this sample, this clone turned up once. The chain couples TRBV6-5 to TRBJ1-4, with TRBD1 matching 7 bases. This CDR3 has 15 residues. The germline V gene has CDR1 MNHEY and CDR2 SVGAGI. Trimming at V came to 6 bases and at J to 5 bases, leaving 9 bases not matched to a gene. The CDR3 bases are TGTGCCAGCAGCCCTACAGGGGACCGCAATGAAAAACTGTTTTTT. It is translated as CASSPTGDRNEKLFF.

This chain joins TRBV4-3 and TRBJ2-5, with 10 bases that match TRBD1. Per germline, CDR1 LGHNA and CDR2 YSLEER. With V trimmed by 6 bases and J by 5 bases, 9 bases remained unmatched. This CDR3 region has 15 residues. CDR3 residues: CASSPGTGVGETQYF. The CDR3, as DNA: TGCGCCAGCAGTCCCGGGACAGGGGTCGGTGAGACCCAGTACTTC.

J is TRBJ1-6 and V is TRBV10-3, with 9 bases identical to TRBD1. With V trimmed by 6 bases and J by 7 bases, 4 bases remained unmatched. The CDR3 totals 14 residues. Germline assignment: CDR1 ENHRY and CDR2 SYGVKD. DNA of the CDR3: TGTGCCATCAGGACAGGGGGTTTGAATTCACCCCTCCACTTT. It encodes CAIRTGGLNSPLHF.

The V gene is TRBV5-4, the J gene TRBJ1-2; TRBD1 matches 7 bases. The ends lost 3 bases at V and 4 bases at J; junction bases unmatched: 12. From germline, CDR1 is SGHNT and CDR2 YYREEE (reference sequence). The CDR3 spans 16 residues. For the CDR3, the DNA is TGTGCCAGCAGCTCCGGACAGGAACCAATCTTCTATGGCTACACCTTC. This gives the protein CASSSGQEPIFYGYTF.

The chain joins TRBV25-1 to TRBJ1-1; 8 nucleotides align to TRBD1. Germline CDR1 is MGHDK and CDR2 is SYGVNS. V dropped 7 bases and J dropped 2; count of bases not matched to a gene: 12. The CDR3 is 16 residues long. CDR3 nucleotides: TGTGCCAGCACCCGAACTCGTCAGGGGGCTAACACTGAAGCTTTCTTT. Translation: CASTRTRQGANTEAFF.

In DNA, the CDR3 is TGTGCCAGCAGCCAAGAGGAGCATCTTGGAGCTTTCTTT. It encodes CASSQEEHLGAFF. The chain links TRBV14 to TRBJ1-1; D is unresolved. V lost 0 bases to trimming and J lost 10 bases, with 12 bases between them. This CDR3 has 13 amino acids. In germline, CDR1 is SGHDN, CDR2 FVKESK.

The chain has TRBV4-2 and TRBJ2-2, with 8 bases aligning to TRBD2. This CDR3 region has 16 residues. The trim removed 0 bases at V and 4 bases at J, leaving 4 bases unmatched. Germline V gene sequence: CDR1 LGHNA, CDR2 YNFKEQ. In DNA form, the CDR3 reads TGTGCCAGCAGCCAAGATTCCGCGGGGGGCACCGGGGAGCTGTTTTTT. It specifies CASSQDSAGGTGELFF.

The CDR3 DNA follows: TGTGCCAGCGGGGATGGGGTTCACATTCAGTACTTC. Its protein is CASGDGVHIQYF. The chain recombines TRBV19 with TRBJ2-4, with a possible D match to TRBD2 (5 bases). This CDR3 has 12 residues. The V end was cut by 9 bases, the J end by 8 bases, with 14 bases between. Germline CDR1 reads LNHDA; CDR2 reads SQIVND (reference sequence). Filled out from reference TRBV19 and TRBJ2-4, the complete variable domain reads DGGITQSPKYLFRKEGQNVTLSCEQNLNHDAMYWYRQDPGQGLRLIYYSQIVNDFQKGDIAEGYSVSREKKESFPLTVTSAQKNPTAFYLCASGDGVHIQYFGAGTRLSVL.

The V gene is TRBV6-5, the J gene TRBJ2-1; 9 bases line up with TRBD2. The V and J ends lost 5 bases and 3 bases, in that order; junction bases with no gene match: 5. The CDR3 extends over 15 amino acids. Germline V gives CDR1 MNHEY, CDR2 SVGAGI. CDR3 loop: CASSRSGGLYNEQFF. CDR3 DNA: TGTGCCAGCAGTCGTAGCGGGGGCCTCTACAATGAGCAGTTCTTC.

The sample holds one count of this clone. The chain uses TRBV19 and TRBJ1-2, with D tentatively TRBD1 (6 bases). V shed 6 bases and J shed 0 bases, with 14 bases lying between them. The CDR3 contains 15 residues. Per the germline V gene, CDR1 is LNHDA and CDR2 is SQIVND (reference sequence). CDR3 protein: CASSLPGVTNYGYTF. For the CDR3, the DNA is TGTGCCAGTAGCCTCCCAGGGGTAACTAACTATGGCTACACCTTC. The complete variable domain, with remaining parts taken from reference TRBV19 and TRBJ1-2, reads DGGITQSPKYLFRKEGQNVTLSCEQNLNHDAMYWYRQDPGQGLRLIYYSQIVNDFQKGDIAEGYSVSREKKESFPLTVTSAQKNPTAFYLCASSLPGVTNYGYTFGSGTRLTVV.

The chain combines TRBV18 with TRBJ2-3, with D possibly matching TRBD1 (5 bases). The germline gives CDR1 KGHSH, CDR2 LQKENI. The CDR3 totals 18 residues. Between the trimmed V and J ends, which lost 3 bases and 4 bases, there was a span of 23 bases. CDR3 DNA: TGTGCCAGCTCACCGAGCCTCTCGACCAGTAGCAGGGCAGATACGCAGTATTTT. Translation: CASSPSLSTSSRADTQYF.

This CDR3 is CASSEVGVGETQYF. The CDR3 DNA sequence: TGTGCCAGCAGTGAAGTCGGGGTAGGCGAGACCCAGTACTTC. The chain combines TRBV6-1 with TRBJ2-5; weak D call: TRBD2 (5 bases). Germline CDR1 is MNHNS and CDR2 is SASEGT. This CDR3 is built from 14 residues. Trimming removed 1 base from V and 5 bases from J, with 11 bases in between.

This clone has just one count. The DNA of the CDR3 is TGCGCCAGCAGTGAGTCTGGTGGAGCAGATACGCAGTATTTT. Its translation: CASSESGGADTQYF. This chain joins TRBV10-1 and TRBJ2-3; D is ambiguous. Trimming shortened V by 0 bases and J by 4 bases, and 8 bases separated the two germline ends. The CDR3 contains 14 residues. Germline assignment: CDR1 WNHNN and CDR2 SYGVQD (reference sequence).

This clone was detected only a few times. The CDR3, as DNA: TGTGCCGGGAAAGGGGGGGCTGGGAATGAGCAGTTCTTC. Protein: CAGKGGAGNEQFF. The chain joins TRBV6-6 to TRBJ2-1; TRBD2 is a possible D gene (7 bases). Per the germline V gene, CDR1 is MNHNY and CDR2 is SVGAGI (reference sequence). The length of the CDR3 is 13 residues. Trimming pared 11 bases from V and 7 bases from J, leaving 18 bases between.

This clone was seen only a few times. This chain links TRBV6-5 with TRBJ1-6, with 8 positions matching TRBD1. The ends lost 5 bases at V and 8 bases at J; junction bases unmatched: 2. The CDR3 is 13 amino acids. Germline V gives CDR1 MNHEY, CDR2 SVGAGI. The CDR3 DNA reads TGTGCCAGCAGTATGACAGGGGATTCACCCCTCCACTTT. Protein sequence: CASSMTGDSPLHF.

The V and J genes are TRBV7-2 and TRBJ2-3; 8 nucleotides agree with TRBD1. The germline V gene encodes CDR1 SGHTA and CDR2 FQGNSA. This CDR3 contains 14 residues. The CDR3: CSSEQGGITDTQYF. The CDR3 coding sequence is TGTAGTAGTGAACAGGGGGGAATCACAGATACGCAGTATTTT.

This chain connects TRBV7-9 to TRBJ2-1, with 11 bases fitting TRBD2. The CDR3 has 17 residues. Trimming took 1 base from V and 8 from J; bases not matched to a gene: 10. Germline V gives CDR1 SEHNR, CDR2 FQNEAQ (reference sequence). The CDR3 nucleotides are TGTGCCAGCAGCTTAGTTCCTAGCGGGGGGCGTTGGGATGAGCAGTTCTTC. Amino acid sequence: CASSLVPSGGRWDEQFF.

V gene TRBV5-4 combines with J gene TRBJ1-1; a weak D match, TRBD1 (5 bases). V was trimmed by 0 bases and J by 1 base, leaving 10 bases between them. This CDR3 is 15 amino acids long. The V gene's germline CDR1 is SGHNT and CDR2 YYREEE (reference sequence). CDR3 sequence: CASSLAGGGNTEAFF. The CDR3, as DNA: TGTGCCAGCAGCTTGGCTGGGGGGGGGAACACTGAAGCTTTCTTT.

This rearrangement joins TRBV6-5 to TRBJ1-2, with D maybe TRBD1 (6 bases). The CDR3 has 16 amino acids. Per the germline V gene, CDR1 is MNHEY and CDR2 is SVGAGI. Trimming took 2 bases from V and 0 from J, leaving 13 bases between them. Written as DNA, the CDR3 is TGTGCCAGCAGTTACGGGAGGGGGGCACCTAACTATGGCTACACCTTC. Amino acid sequence: CASSYGRGAPNYGYTF.

The V and J genes are TRBV30 and TRBJ1-1; no clear D. Trimming shortened V by 4 bases and J by 6 bases, and 9 bases separated the two germline ends. Germline loops: CDR1 GTSNPN, CDR2 SVGIG (reference sequence). The CDR3 contains 11 residues. The CDR3, as DNA: TGTGCCTGGAATGAACAGTCTGAAGCTTTCTTT. Amino acid sequence: CAWNEQSEAFF.

J is TRBJ1-2 and V is TRBV7-2, with a weak D call TRBD1 (6 bases). Trimming shortened V by 2 bases and J by 8 bases, and 18 bases separated the two germline ends. The germline V gene encodes CDR1 SGHTA and CDR2 FQGNSA. The CDR3 sequence is 15 residues long. CDR3 sequence (DNA): TGTGCCAGCAGCTTAATGGGACAAGGAGAAGGGGGCTACACCTTC. Encoded protein: CASSLMGQGEGGYTF.

The chain joins TRBV11-2 to TRBJ2-1; TRBD2 matches at 8 bases. CDR3 length equals 16 residues. Germline CDR1 is SGHAT and CDR2 is FQNNGV. Trimming at V came to 2 bases and at J to 2 bases, leaving 5 bases not matched to a gene. The CDR3 bases are TGTGCCAGCAGCTTATCCGAAGCGGGGGCCTACAATGAGCAGTTCTTC. As protein: CASSLSEAGAYNEQFF. The whole variable domain, remainder taken from reference TRBV11-2 and TRBJ2-1, is EAGVAQSPRYKIIEKRQSVAFWCNPISGHATLYWYQQILGQGPKLLIQFQNNGVVDDSQLPKDRFSAERLKGVDSTLKIQPAKLEDSAVYLCASSLSEAGAYNEQFFGPGTRLTVL.

This rearrangement joins TRBV4-2 to TRBJ2-3; D is ambiguous. This CDR3 has 14 residues. V was cut by 0 bases and J by 6 bases, with 10 bases left in between. Germline CDR1 reads LGHNA; CDR2 reads YNFKEQ. CDR3 nucleotides: TGTGCCAGCAGCCAAGAGTCCGACTGGGATACGCAGTATTTT. Translated: CASSQESDWDTQYF.

This rearrangement joins TRBV25-1 to TRBJ2-7; weak D call: TRBD1 (6 bases). This CDR3 is 13 amino acids long. Germline V gives CDR1 MGHDK, CDR2 SYGVNS. V dropped 10 bases and J dropped 4 bases, with 17 bases sitting between them. For the CDR3, the DNA is TGTGCCACTTCGACAGGAGATTTATACGAGCAGTACTTC. Its protein product is CATSTGDLYEQYF.

The rearrangement joins TRBV5-1 to TRBJ2-1; D gene ambiguous. V was shortened by 0 bases and J by 4 bases, with 8 bases between the two germline ends. The CDR3 runs 14 residues. Per the germline V gene, CDR1 is SGHRS and CDR2 is YFSETQ. CDR3 amino acids: CASSLGQPYNEQFF. The CDR3 nucleotides read TGCGCCAGCAGCTTGGGACAACCTTACAATGAGCAGTTCTTC.

The chain combines TRBV19 with TRBJ1-4; TRBD1 agrees at 9 bases. V lost 5 bases, J lost 7 bases, and 5 bases stayed unmatched. This CDR3 is 14 amino acids long. CDR1 and CDR2 from the germline V gene are LNHDA and SQIVND (reference sequence). The CDR3 sequence: CASSVTGGGEKLFF. CDR3 sequence (DNA): TGTGCCAGTAGTGTAACAGGGGGCGGTGAAAAACTGTTTTTT.